The 25 T cell receptor beta chains below come from one sample, sequenced in a study of human T cells and chemical hapten exposure listed by TCRdb under 2021. Receptor libraries were prepared by RACE. Sequenced on a NextSeq 500. Using fastp trimming at Q25 and MiXCR clonotype assembly, TCRdb reanalyzed the public sequencing data and kept in-frame beta chains. Each record represents a unique CDR3 protein, reported with the most common genes and DNA among its rows. Present in this sample are 240,000 or so distinct CDR3 sequences, 7.5% to 9% of which were seen just once. The ten most abundant clones make up 2.3% of the sample. This specimen's time point label, interpreted: pre-sensitization, week 0. What this sample's treatment or condition label stands for: therapeutic diphenylcyclopropenone sensitization with weekly scalp DPC. The source material was whole blood, sampled in connection with sensitization to the hapten diphenylcyclopropenone (DPC). The receptors were sampled from a woman in her thirties or forties with alopecia areata. Some clones in this sample may be carry-over from other donors' samples.

This clonotype was found many times. The chain combines TRBV4-1 with TRBJ1-2; 9 bases fit TRBD1. Per the germline V gene, CDR1 is MGHRA and CDR2 is YSYEKL. The V gene end was trimmed by 0 bases and the J gene end by 6 bases; junction bases not matched to a gene: 5. This CDR3 has 15 residues. The DNA of the CDR3 is TGCGCCAGCAGCCAAGAGGACAGGGGACGGGATGGCTACACCTTC. This encodes CASSQEDRGRDGYTF.

Only a few counts were recorded for this clonotype. The gene calls are TRBV12-3 or TRBV12-4 and TRBJ1-4; D perhaps matches TRBD1 (5 bases). This CDR3 is 15 amino acids long. Trimming stripped 3 bases from V and 5 bases from J, with 13 bases between. CDR3 nucleotide sequence: TGTGCCAGCAGTTTCAAGCAGGGCGGCAATGAAAAACTGTTTTTT. This gives the protein CASSFKQGGNEKLFF.

This clonotype was observed a few times. The J gene is TRBJ1-2, the V gene TRBV6-5, with TRBD1 identical over 8 bases. After removal of 2 bases from V and 5 bases from J, the junction contained 7 bases not matched to a gene. CDR1 is MNHEY, CDR2 SVGAGI, per germline. The CDR3 has 15 residues. CDR3: CASSYTGGENYGYTF. CDR3 DNA sequence: TGTGCCAGCAGTTACACAGGGGGTGAGAATTATGGCTACACCTTC.

The chain carries TRBV24-1 and TRBJ2-1; 11 bases are a match to TRBD2. Germline loops: CDR1 KGHDR, CDR2 SFDVKD. The length of the CDR3 is 16 residues. V lost 4 bases to trimming and J lost 4 bases; unmatched junction nucleotides: 5. CDR3 bases: TGTGCCACCAGTGACCAGACTAGCGGGGCGTACAATGAGCAGTTCTTC. Translating gives CATSDQTSGAYNEQFF.

This clonotype was detected a few times. The rearrangement links TRBV7-2 to TRBJ2-7, with D unresolved. The V end was cut by 2 bases, the J end by 0 bases, with 8 bases between. Germline V gene sequence: CDR1 SGHTA, CDR2 FQGNSA. The CDR3 is made up of 14 amino acids. CDR3 coding DNA: TGTGCCAGCAGCTTACAGACTTCCTCCTACGAGCAGTACTTC. The encoded protein is CASSLQTSSYEQYF. The full variable domain, with the rest looked up from reference TRBV7-2 and TRBJ2-7, is GAGVSQSPSNKVTEKGKDVELRCDPISGHTALYWYRQSLGQGLEFLIYFQGNSAPDKSGLPSDRFSAERTGGSVSTLTIQRTQQEDSAVYLCASSLQTSSYEQYFGPGTRLTVT.

The chain combines TRBV20-1 with TRBJ2-7; 7 positions match TRBD1. CDR3 length: 13 residues. Germline CDR1 DFQATT, CDR2 SNEGSKA (reference sequence). V shed 5 bases and J 0 bases; nucleotides not matched to a gene: 4. The chain's CDR3 is CSAFRDSSYEQYF. The CDR3 nucleotides are TGCAGTGCTTTCCGGGACAGCTCCTACGAGCAGTACTTC.

This clonotype was seen more than once but under ten times. The chain links TRBV7-8 to TRBJ1-6; D remains ambiguous. With 1 base removed from V and 4 bases from J, the gap between germline ends came to 14 bases. The germline V gene has CDR1 SGHVS and CDR2 FQNEAQ. The CDR3 is 17 residues long. The CDR3 reads CASSLGSQVLYNSPLHF. The CDR3 DNA reads TGTGCCAGCAGCTTAGGATCGCAGGTGCTTTATAATTCACCCCTCCACTTT.

The chain has TRBV7-2 and TRBJ2-5; tentatively, D is TRBD1 (8 bases). CDR3 size: 14 residues. From germline, CDR1 is SGHTA and CDR2 FQGNSA. Trimming removed 5 bases at V and 5 bases at J, with 15 bases between. The CDR3: CASSPQGGWETQYF. The DNA of the CDR3 is TGTGCCAGCAGCCCACAGGGGGGGTGGGAGACCCAGTACTTC.

This clonotype was observed many times. The gene calls are TRBV6-6 and TRBJ2-7; 11 bases align to TRBD2. Germline CDR1 and CDR2: MNHNY and SVGAGI (reference sequence). J gave up 1 base and V 7 bases, and 6 bases lay outside the gene matches. CDR3 length equals 15 residues. The CDR3 sequence is CASTQLAGVSYEQYF. The DNA for the CDR3 is TGTGCCAGCACCCAACTAGCGGGAGTATCCTACGAGCAGTACTTC.

This clonotype occurred a few times. This CDR3 is CASSFQGLLGGYTF. The CDR3 DNA reads as TGTGCCAGCAGTTTTCAGGGTCTGCTCGGGGGCTACACCTTC. This chain joins TRBV28 and TRBJ1-2; D might be TRBD1 (5 bases). The germline gives CDR1 MDHEN, CDR2 SYDVKM. V lost 3 bases and J 8 bases, leaving 16 bases between the germline ends. The CDR3 runs to 14 residues.

CDR3 nucleotide sequence: TGTGCCAGCAGTTACTACAGGGCTGGCGAGACCCAGTACTTC. The encoded protein is CASSYYRAGETQYF. The V gene is TRBV6-2 or TRBV6-3, the J gene TRBJ2-5; maybe TRBD1 (6 bases). CDR1 MNHEY and CDR2 SVGEGT come from the germline V gene. The CDR3 is 14 residues long. Trimming removed 1 base from V and 5 bases from J, with 11 bases in between.

The chain is built from TRBV20-1 and TRBJ2-1; the match to TRBD2 covers 12 bases. The ends lost 6 bases at V and 2 bases at J; junction bases unmatched: 14. CDR3 length equals 18 residues. Germline V gene data show CDR1 as DFQATT and CDR2 as SNEGSKA (reference sequence). The CDR3 sequence is CSARAGTSGLRPYNEQFF. CDR3 sequence (DNA): TGCAGTGCCCGCGCCGGGACTAGCGGGCTCCGTCCCTACAATGAGCAGTTCTTC.

This clonotype was seen a handful of times. The chain combines TRBV2 with TRBJ2-5; TRBD2 matches at 7 bases. From germline, CDR1 is SNHLY and CDR2 FYNNEI. Unmatched junction bases numbered 5, after V lost 5 bases and J lost 2 bases. The CDR3 extends over 14 amino acids. CDR3 nucleotides: TGTGCCAGCAGTATGACTAGCTGGCAAGAGACCCAGTACTTC. Its translation: CASSMTSWQETQYF.

This clonotype was detected only a few times. This rearrangement joins TRBV27 to TRBJ2-7; no reliable D call. The germline V and J ends were trimmed by 3 bases and 2 bases, with 11 bases remaining between them. There are 14 residues in the CDR3. Germline V gene data show CDR1 as MNHEY and CDR2 as SMNVEV (reference sequence). The CDR3 loop reads CASSFRVSTYEQYF. The CDR3 DNA reads as TGTGCCAGCAGTTTTCGAGTCTCTACCTACGAGCAGTACTTC.

This clonotype was detected ten times or more. V and J are TRBV6-2 or TRBV6-3 and TRBJ2-1; 7 nucleotides agree with TRBD2. Germline V CDR1 and CDR2: MNHEY, SVGEGT. The length of the CDR3 is 14 residues. The trim removed 8 bases at V and 3 bases at J, leaving 7 bases unmatched. Here the CDR3 DNA reads TGTGCCAGCCACCCTAGCGGACTCTACAATGAGCAGTTCTTC. Translated, it gives CASHPSGLYNEQFF.

This clonotype came up a few times. This chain joins TRBV9 and TRBJ2-3; TRBD2 agrees at 12 bases. The CDR3 runs 14 residues. The germline gives CDR1 SGDLS, CDR2 YYNGEE. The junction had 8 bases not matched to a gene; V was cut back by 4 bases and J by 11 bases. The CDR3 coding sequence is TGTGCCAGCAGCCAACTTGGGACTAGCGGGCAGCAGTATTTT. It encodes CASSQLGTSGQQYF.

This clonotype was counted a few times. This chain links TRBV28 with TRBJ2-3; TRBD2 is a possible D gene (6 bases). Trimming took 6 bases from V and 0 from J, leaving 10 bases between them. CDR1 and CDR2 (germline): MDHEN, SYDVKM. This CDR3 region has 14 residues. For the CDR3, the DNA is TGTGCCAGCAGCCCGGGAGCTAGCACAGATACGCAGTATTTT. Translating it yields CASSPGASTDTQYF. The full variable domain, its missing parts supplied by reference TRBV28 and TRBJ2-3, is DVKVTQSSRYLVKRTGEKVFLECVQDMDHENMFWYRQDPGLGLRLIYFSYDVKMKEKGDIPEGYSVSREKKERFSLILESASTNQTSMYLCASSPGASTDTQYFGPGTRLTVL.

The chain carries TRBV7-3 and TRBJ1-1; 9 bases are shared with TRBD1. The germline CDR1 and CDR2 sequences are SGHTA and FQGTGA. The CDR3 has 15 residues. V lost 4 bases, J lost 5 bases, and 8 bases stayed unmatched. The CDR3 sequence is CASSSTQGARTEAFF. The CDR3 DNA sequence: TGTGCCAGCAGCTCAACACAGGGGGCTCGAACTGAAGCTTTCTTT.

This clonotype was picked up a small number of times. This chain joins TRBV20-1 and TRBJ2-3; 8 bases fit TRBD2. Germline CDR1 DFQATT, CDR2 SNEGSKA (reference sequence). There are 15 residues in the CDR3. Trimming took 6 bases from V and 3 from J; bases not matched to a gene: 11. CDR3 in DNA: TGCAGTGCGGAAGGAGCGGGAGAGGTGACAGATACGCAGTATTTT. Translation: CSAEGAGEVTDTQYF.

The sample holds a few counts of this clonotype. The chain combines TRBV28 with TRBJ1-6; D call uncertain. Germline CDR1 is MDHEN and CDR2 is SYDVKM. The CDR3 spans 13 residues. The V gene lost 3 bases and the J gene lost 10 bases, with 10 bases spanning the gap. The CDR3 sequence: CASSFNEGSPLHF. CDR3 nucleotide sequence: TGTGCCAGCAGTTTTAATGAGGGCTCACCCCTCCACTTT.

This clonotype was seen repeatedly, ten times or more. CDR3 protein: CASRGLAVSYEQYF. The CDR3 nucleotides read TGTGCCAGCAGGGGACTAGCGGTCTCCTACGAGCAGTACTTC. This sequence joins TRBV27 and TRBJ2-7; 11 bases agree with TRBD2. CDR1 is MNHEY, CDR2 SMNVEV, per germline (reference sequence). V shed 6 bases and J 0 bases; nucleotides not matched to a gene: 1. The CDR3 loop spans 14 amino acids.

The table lists this clonotype with many counts. The rearrangement joins TRBV29-1 to TRBJ2-1; the match to TRBD1 covers 8 bases. Trimming at V came to 8 bases and at J to 10 bases, leaving 16 bases not matched to a gene. The CDR3 is 14 amino acids. Germline CDR1 reads SQVTM; CDR2 reads ANQGSEA. CDR3 coding DNA: TGCAGCTTCAATAAGAGGACAGGGAATGACGAGCAGTTCTTC. Encoded protein: CSFNKRTGNDEQFF.

The chain is built from TRBV7-2 and TRBJ2-5; D possibly corresponds to TRBD1 (5 bases). The CDR3 consists of 13 residues. Germline V gene lookup returns CDR1 SGHTA and CDR2 FQGNSA. Trimming took 5 bases from V and 5 from J, leaving 12 bases between them. Written as DNA, the CDR3 is TGTGCCAGCAGCCCCAGGGTTTCGGAGACCCAGTACTTC. Translating it yields CASSPRVSETQYF.

This clonotype appeared a few times. The V gene is TRBV24-1, the J gene TRBJ1-1; D is unclear. This CDR3 has 13 amino acids. V lost 3 bases and J 2 bases, leaving 6 bases between the germline ends. Germline V gives CDR1 KGHDR, CDR2 SFDVKD. CDR3 in amino acids: CATSDGVNTEAFF. CDR3 sequence (DNA): TGTGCCACCAGTGATGGAGTAAACACTGAAGCTTTCTTT.

The gene calls are TRBV29-1 and TRBJ2-5; TRBD1 matches 8 bases. Germline V lookup: CDR1 SQVTM, CDR2 ANQGSEA. This CDR3 region has 15 residues. V dropped 5 bases and J dropped 3; count of bases not matched to a gene: 11. CDR3 nucleotide sequence: TGCAGCGTTTATAGGGGACAGGAGGGAGAAGAGACCCAGTACTTC. Its translation is CSVYRGQEGEETQYF.